This T cell receptor (beta chain) was identified in a study of T cell responses to AZD1222 COVID-19 vaccine. General observations from the study: Baseline testing showed seropositivity in only six AZD1222 recipients.

A remark on this clone: The target antigen is unknown.

V lost 5 bases and J lost 0, with 14 bases in between. Germline-derived CDR1 and CDR2 are SGHAT and FQNNGV. The CDR3 totals 16 residues. The repertoire was sequenced with immunoSEQ multiplex PCR; TCRdb's copy has only in-frame clones and lacks some. The sample lists approximately 150,000 clones, 87% seen once, with around 1.1% in the top ten. This TCR was recovered from an adult who received the AZD1222 COVID-19 vaccine. The chain has TRBV11-2 and TRBJ1-3, with D tentatively TRBD1 (6 bases). The sample consisted of peripheral blood, taken 28 days after the second AZD1222 dose. The CDR3 sequence: CASSRWTANSGNTIYF. For the CDR3, the DNA is TGTGCCAGCAGCCGTTGGACAGCGAACTCTGGAAACACCATATATTTT.